This TCR beta chain was sequenced for a study of T cells expressing NK-cell markers. Study observations and caveats: Topping the CD3+CD56-NKG2C+ fraction as well were these clonotypes, in a few donors. Among CD8+ T cells from several donors, dominant NKG2C+ clonotypes accounted for about 1.0-7.0%.

This clonotype is identified as medium-sized from frequency. Its antigen is currently unknown. The CDR3 covers 13 residues. CDR1 SEHNR and CDR2 FQNEAQ come from the germline V gene (reference sequence). In generating TCR beta cDNA, 5'RACE template switching with UMIs was used. Reprocessing the 5' RACE reads, TCRdb reports a single entry for every CDR3 protein and omits DNA. This listing includes about 7,200 distinct CDR3 sequences. The chain links TRBV7-9 to TRBJ2-7. This receptor was obtained from a man aged 18-70 years in good health. Input material: blood T cells: a sorted CD56 or NKG2C T cell subset, CD4+ or CD8+ T cells, or bulk PBMC T cells (not recorded which). The CDR3 spells CASSLDHYYEQYF. The full variable domain, its missing parts supplied by reference TRBV7-9 and TRBJ2-7, is DTGVSQNPRHKITKRGQNVTFRCDPISEHNRLYWYRQTLGQGPEFLTYFQNEAQLEKSRLLSDRFSAERPKGSFSTLEIQRTEQGDSAMYLCASSLDHYYEQYFGPGTRLTVT.